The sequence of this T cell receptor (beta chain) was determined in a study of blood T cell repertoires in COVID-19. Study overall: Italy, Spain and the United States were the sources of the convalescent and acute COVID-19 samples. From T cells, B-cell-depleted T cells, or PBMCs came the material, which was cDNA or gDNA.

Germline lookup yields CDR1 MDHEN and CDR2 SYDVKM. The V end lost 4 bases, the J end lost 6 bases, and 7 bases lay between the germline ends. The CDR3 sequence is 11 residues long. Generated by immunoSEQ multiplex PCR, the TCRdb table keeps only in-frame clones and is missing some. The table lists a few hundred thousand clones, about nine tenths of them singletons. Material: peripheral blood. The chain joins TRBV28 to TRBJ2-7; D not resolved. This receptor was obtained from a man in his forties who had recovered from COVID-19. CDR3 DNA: TGTGCCAGCAGTTATCGGTCCGAGCAGTACTTC. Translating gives CASSYRSEQYF.